This T cell receptor beta chain was sequenced during a study of shared T cell receptors in the human thymus. Assay: immunoSEQ multiplex PCR; the TCRdb copy retains only in-frame clones and omits some. There are 720,000 or so clones in the sample; roughly 88% occur only once, and more than 0.008% lies in the top ten. With regard to this clone: Other DNA sequences in the sample encode the same CDR3.

The CDR3 runs 12 residues. V was cut by 2 bases and J by 4 bases, with 7 bases left in between. CDR1 SGHRS and CDR2 YFSETQ come from the germline V gene. The sample was also reused in another study, on human thymus T cells. This second study notes: Healthy Finnish infants undergoing corrective surgery for congenital heart defects were the donors.

The sequence was collected from a girl less than two years old with a congenital heart defect. Sequencing was done on a sample of thymocytes. This chain joins TRBV5-1 and TRBJ2-7; D is possibly TRBD1 (5 bases). The CDR3 DNA reads as TGCGCCAGCAGCTTAGGGGCTTACGAGCAGTACTTC. Translating gives CASSLGAYEQYF.